This T cell receptor (beta chain) was retrieved from a study of radiotherapy plus CTLA-4 blockade in lung cancer. Whole-study findings and limits: Best predicting response, reportedly, were early blood T cell clone dynamics, with interferon-beta.

Assay used: immunoSEQ multiplex PCR; TCRdb lists only in-frame clones, some missing. The sample carries roughly 110,000 clones, about 84% recorded once. A remark on this clone: The antigen is unknown.

The sample in question was peripheral blood, obtained from a patient treated with radiotherapy plus ipilimumab. The TCR was taken from a human donor with non-small cell lung cancer that progressed on radiotherapy plus ipilimumab. Some clones in this sample may be carry-over from other donors' samples.

Written as DNA, the CDR3 is TGCGCCAGCAGCCCCAGGGACAGAATGGTCGAGCAGTACTTC. Translation gives CASSPRDRMVEQYF. The genes are TRBV4-3 and TRBJ2-7; 7 bases align to TRBD1. CDR3 size: 14 residues. The V gene's germline CDR1 is LGHNA and CDR2 YSLEER. V gave up 4 bases and J gave up 6 bases; unmatched junction bases: 9.